This T cell receptor (beta chain) comes out of a study of neoadjuvant anti-PD-1 for oral cavity cancer (dated by TCRdb to the early 2020s). Context from the whole study: Before undergoing curative-intent surgical resection, most patients got three to four biweekly nivolumab doses at 3 mg/kg. Responders were defined as patients with complete response, partial response or stable disease by RECIST 1.1; non-responders were defined as patients with progression. A roughly 30% response rate was observed in the parent correlative cohort, in which more than nine patients were included. A fourth nivolumab dose was given around day 43 to patients without progression, and definitive surgical resection was performed in those patients on days 50-56. Study-wide findings and limitations: Only a few patients per response group were included in the TCR analyses, and the authors called for validation in larger cohorts. After neoadjuvant nivolumab, non-responders showed significantly higher T cell clonality (Gini index) in PBMCs than responders did. A higher pretreatment blood Treg/Th17 ratio correlated with both higher pretreatment blood TCRbeta clonality and lower post-treatment tumor TCRbeta clonality.

PBMC libraries used mostly approximately 450 ng of input genomic DNA for deep sequencing, with six replicates per sample. The immunoSEQ hsTCRbeta kit was used to prepare TCRbeta libraries, following the manufacturer's instructions. Sequencing of the completed libraries took place using an Illumina NovaSeq 6000 S4 flow cell after they had been pooled to approximately 3.3 nM. Under the source paper's analysis protocol: The immunoSEQ Analyzer handled quality control and preprocessing of the raw data. The analysis was restricted to productive rearrangements, with each unique CDR3 amino acid sequence defining a clonotype. Repertoire clonality was estimated as the Gini-Simpson index, which was calculated using the R package tcR. Gini indices were compared with Student's t test, and associations with tumor size change were assessed by Pearson correlation. TCRdb obtained this table from immuneACCESS and retained in-frame rearrangements with V and J assigned. These tables miss some clones; where compared with another copy, unresolved V genes account for less than half of the shortfall, and the remainder is unexplained. V and J calls and clone size come straight from that table; D and trimming were deduced from the DNA. Here the sample has approximately 13,000 clones; around two thirds occur a single time. Around 2% of the sample rests with the top ten.

Looking up the germline V gene yields CDR1 SGHRS and CDR2 YFSETQ. CDR3 length: 14 amino acids, cysteine to phenylalanine. Kept here is only the CDR3 DNA, which spans 42 bases and is read in frame from base 1. Trimmed from V: 0 bases; trimmed from J: 4 bases; junction bases lacking a gene match: 1. Note on this clone: Its cognate antigen has yet to be identified. One base away there is no much larger clone; base qualities are not given.

The time point label here, explained by the study, means: before neoadjuvant nivolumab. None of the patients had received prior systemic or radiation treatment, and all were newly diagnosed with stage II-IVA oral cavity squamous cell carcinoma. Everyone in the cohort had locally advanced, HPV-negative oral cavity squamous cell carcinoma. No culture maintenance or expansion was done, as the peripheral blood mononuclear cells went straight to analysis. The samples were obtained from a longitudinal correlative study of a single-arm phase II trial testing neoadjuvant nivolumab in oral cavity squamous cell carcinoma. Genomic DNA-based TCRbeta sequencing was performed on subject-matched pre- and post-treatment PBMCs and tumors from three responders and three non-responders. Peripheral blood mononuclear cells were drawn once before nivolumab treatment and a second time after treatment, when surgery took place. The Maxwell RSC DNA from Cells kit was used to extract genomic DNA from PBMCs.

The clonotype comes from a person between 40 and 85 years old with oral cavity squamous cell carcinoma. The sample consisted of PBMCs, taken before nivolumab (anti-PD-1) treatment. In this chain, TRBV5-1 is recombined with TRBJ2-3; TRBD2 lines up with 8 middle nucleotides. Read as DNA, the sequence is TGCGCCAGCAGCTTGGACGGGGGGGCAGATACGCAGTATTTT. It codes for CASSLDGGADTQYF. Joined to the reference TRBV5-1 and TRBJ2-3 proteins, this CDR3 gives the full variable domain: KAGVTQTPRYLIKTRGQQVTLSCSPISGHRSVSWYQQTPGQGLQFLFEYFSETQRNKGNFPGRFSGRQFSNSRSEMNVSTLELGDSALYLCASSLDGGADTQYFGPGTRLTVL.